One and the same sample provided the 5 T cell receptor beta chains below, sequenced in a study of T cell responses to AZD1222 COVID-19 vaccine. The data were produced by immunoSEQ multiplex PCR, yet TCRdb's version contains in-frame clones alone and is incomplete. The table shows 160,000 or so clones, with just under 90% occurring only once. Sequencing was performed on peripheral blood, taken 28 days after the second dose of the MenACWY control vaccine. The receptors were sampled from an adult who received the MenACWY meningococcal vaccine as a control.

This clone was detected only a few times. The chain uses TRBV28 and TRBJ2-5; D may correspond to TRBD1 or TRBD2 (5 bases each). The V gene's germline CDR1 is MDHEN and CDR2 SYDVKM. The CDR3 runs to 13 residues. Trimming stripped 7 bases from V and 4 bases from J, with 13 bases between. CDR3 amino acids: CASIPSGRETQYF. For the CDR3, the DNA is TGTGCCAGCATTCCCTCAGGGAGAGAGACCCAGTACTTC.

V is TRBV19 and J is TRBJ1-1; a possible D gene is TRBD1 (5 bases). The length of the CDR3 is 15 residues. The V and J ends lost 3 bases and 1 base respectively, with 12 bases between them. Germline-derived CDR1 and CDR2 are LNHDA and SQIVND (reference sequence). CDR3: CASSIDRRWNTEAFF. For the CDR3, the DNA is TGTGCCAGTAGTATCGACAGACGGTGGAACACTGAAGCTTTCTTT.

The chain links TRBV2 to TRBJ2-1, with 9 bases identical to TRBD2. The CDR3 spans 16 residues. V lost 8 bases, J lost 0 bases, and 8 bases stayed unmatched. Germline values: CDR1 SNHLY, CDR2 FYNNEI. The CDR3 reads CASWASGTYSYNEQFF. The DNA of the CDR3 is TGTGCCAGCTGGGCTAGCGGGACTTACTCCTACAATGAGCAGTTCTTC.

The chain employs TRBV18 and TRBJ1-4, with 7 bases matching TRBD1. The CDR3 contains 15 residues. Germline V gene lookup returns CDR1 KGHSH and CDR2 LQKENI. J lost 0 bases, V lost 6 bases, and 4 bases had no gene match. In DNA form, the CDR3 reads TGTGCCAGCTCCGGGACAGTAGCAACTAATGAAAAACTGTTTTTT. This codes for CASSGTVATNEKLFF.

The chain is built from TRBV5-1 and TRBJ2-5, with a possible D match to TRBD2 (6 bases). Germline V gene data show CDR1 as SGHRS and CDR2 as YFSETQ. This CDR3 region has 18 residues. V was shortened by 1 base and J by 1 base, with 20 bases between the two germline ends. The CDR3 is CASSLFSVRLALQETQYF. As DNA, the CDR3 is TGCGCCAGCAGCTTGTTCAGTGTAAGGCTAGCGCTCCAAGAGACCCAGTACTTC.